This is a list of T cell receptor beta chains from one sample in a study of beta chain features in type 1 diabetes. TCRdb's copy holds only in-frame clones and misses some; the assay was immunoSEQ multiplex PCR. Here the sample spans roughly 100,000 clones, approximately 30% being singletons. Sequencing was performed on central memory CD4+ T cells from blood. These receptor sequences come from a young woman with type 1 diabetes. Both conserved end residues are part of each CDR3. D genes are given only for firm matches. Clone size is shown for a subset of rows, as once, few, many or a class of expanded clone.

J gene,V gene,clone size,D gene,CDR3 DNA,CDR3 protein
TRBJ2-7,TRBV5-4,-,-,TGTGCCAGCAGCTTGGATGGGGGGAGCGGGTCCTACGAGCAGTACTTC,CASSLDGGSGSYEQYF
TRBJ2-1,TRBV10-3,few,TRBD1,TGTGCCACCGAAGGACAGGCCAATGAGCAGTTCTTC,CATEGQANEQFF
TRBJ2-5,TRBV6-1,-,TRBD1,TGTGCCAGCACACGACAGGGGCGGGAGACCCAGTACTTC,CASTRQGRETQYF
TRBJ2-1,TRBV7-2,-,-,TGTGCCAGCAGCCGCCGGAGTGAGGATGAGCAGTTCTTC,CASSRRSEDEQFF
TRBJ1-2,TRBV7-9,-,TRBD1,TGTGCCAGCAGCACTCCGACAGGGGGCTACTATGGCTACACCTTC,CASSTPTGGYYGYTF
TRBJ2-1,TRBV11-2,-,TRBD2,TGTGCCAGCAGCTTAGGGACGGGAGGGAGGTACAATGAGCAGTTCTTC,CASSLGTGGRYNEQFF
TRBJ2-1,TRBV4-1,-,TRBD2,TGCGCCAGCAGCCAAGTAGGTCTAGCGGGGAAAAAGAGCTCCTACAATGAGCAGTTCTTC,CASSQVGLAGKKSSYNEQFF
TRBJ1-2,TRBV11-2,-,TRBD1,TGTGCCAGCAGCACCGGGGACAGCCTCTATGGCTACACCTTC,CASSTGDSLYGYTF
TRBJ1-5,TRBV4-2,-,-,TGTGCCAGCAGCCAGGTCTGGGGCACCGATCAGCCCCAGCATTTT,CASSQVWGTDQPQHF
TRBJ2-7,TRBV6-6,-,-,TGTGCCAGCAGCCTACCCCACTCCTACGAGCAGTACTTC,CASSLPHSYEQYF
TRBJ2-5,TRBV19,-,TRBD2,TGTGCCAGTAGTATGGGCGGGAGTATTGGGGAGACCCAGTACTTC,CASSMGGSIGETQYF
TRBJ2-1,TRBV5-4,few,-,TGTGCCAGCAGCTTGACCTCGGGTCAGTGGAATGAGCAGTTCTTC,CASSLTSGQWNEQFF
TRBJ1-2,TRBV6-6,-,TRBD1,TGTGCCAGCAGGGGGACAGGGGAATATGGCTACACCTTC,CASRGTGEYGYTF
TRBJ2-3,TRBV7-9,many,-,TGTGCCAGCAGCACCGGACTCCACACAGATACGCAGTATTTT,CASSTGLHTDTQYF
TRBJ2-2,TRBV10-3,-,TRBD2,TGTGCCATCAGAGGATCTACCGGGACTAGCGGAGCAAACACCGGGGAGCTGTTTTTT,CAIRGSTGTSGANTGELFF
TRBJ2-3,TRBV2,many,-,TGTGCCAGCAGTGCCGCGACAGATACGCAGTATTTT,CASSAATDTQYF
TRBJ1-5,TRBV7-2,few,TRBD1,TGTGCCAGCAGCGCCGGACAGGAGGGTGGTCAGCCCCAGCATTTT,CASSAGQEGGQPQHF
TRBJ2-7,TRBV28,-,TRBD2,TGTGCCAGCAGTTTTAGCGGGGAAGCCTACGAGCAGTACTTC,CASSFSGEAYEQYF
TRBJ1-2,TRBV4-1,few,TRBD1,TGCGCCAGCAGCCAAGCCACTTCGACAGGGTATGGCTACACCTTC,CASSQATSTGYGYTF
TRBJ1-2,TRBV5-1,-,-,TGCGCCAGCACCTACACTACAGGGTCGGGCCCCTATGGCTACACCTTC,CASTYTTGSGPYGYTF
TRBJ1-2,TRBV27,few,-,TGTGCCAGCAGTTTCGGGGGTGGCTATGGCTACACCTTC,CASSFGGGYGYTF
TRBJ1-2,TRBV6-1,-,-,TGTGCCAGCAGTGAAGATGGACTGGCAAACTATGGCTACACCTTC,CASSEDGLANYGYTF
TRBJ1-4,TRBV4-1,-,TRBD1,TGCGCCAGCAGCCAAGCCGGGACAGCTTCTAAGAGCAATGAAAAACTGTTTTTT,CASSQAGTASKSNEKLFF
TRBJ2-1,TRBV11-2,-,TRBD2,TGTGCCAGCAGCTTAGCCCGGGAGGGCCTGTATGAGCAGTTCTTC,CASSLAREGLYEQFF
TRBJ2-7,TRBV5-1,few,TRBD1,TGCGCCAGCAGCCCTACCGGGACAGGGAACGAGCAGTACTTC,CASSPTGTGNEQYF
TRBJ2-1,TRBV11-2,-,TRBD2,TGTGCCAGCCGTGGGTTCGGGACTAGGGCCCACAATGAGCAGTTCTTC,CASRGFGTRAHNEQFF
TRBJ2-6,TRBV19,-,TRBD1,TGTGCCAGTAGACGGACAGGGGGCGTCTCTGGGGCCAACGTCCTGACTTTC,CASRRTGGVSGANVLTF
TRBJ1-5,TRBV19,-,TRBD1,TGTGCCAGTAGGCCTATTACAGGGGACAACCAGCCCCAGCATTTT,CASRPITGDNQPQHF
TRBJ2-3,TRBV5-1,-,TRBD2,TGCGCCAGCAGCTTGGGGGGACTAGCGTACACAGATACGCAGTATTTT,CASSLGGLAYTDTQYF
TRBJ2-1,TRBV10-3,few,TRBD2,TGTGCCATCAGTAAAGCGGGAGTAGTTGATGAGCAGTTCTTC,CAISKAGVVDEQFF
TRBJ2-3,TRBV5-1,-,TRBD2,TGCGCCAGCAGCACTAGGGGCGGGAGATCGGATACGCAGTATTTT,CASSTRGGRSDTQYF
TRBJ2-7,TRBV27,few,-,TGTGCCAGCAGCCCAAATACTGGAGCCTACGAGCAGTACTTC,CASSPNTGAYEQYF
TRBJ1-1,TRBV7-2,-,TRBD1,TGTGCCAGCAGCCCTGACAGGGGTTTTCTTTCGAAGATGACTTTT,CASSPDRGFLSKMTF
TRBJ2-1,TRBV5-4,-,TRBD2,TGTGCCAGCAGCTTAACTAGCGTTACCTACAATGAGCAGTTCTTC,CASSLTSVTYNEQFF
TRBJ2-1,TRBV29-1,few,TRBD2,TGCAGCGTTGATGAAGCGGGGAGCTCCTACAATGAGCAGTTCTTC,CSVDEAGSSYNEQFF
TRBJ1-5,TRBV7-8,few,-,TGTGCCAGCAGCCTCGGGGAGGGACAGCCCCAGCATTTT,CASSLGEGQPQHF
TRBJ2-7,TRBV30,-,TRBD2,TGTGCCTACAAAGCGGGAGGTGTATCCTACGAGCAGTACTTC,CAYKAGGVSYEQYF
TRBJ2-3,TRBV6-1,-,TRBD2,TGTGCCAGCAGTGAAGTCACTAGCGGAGCTGGGGATACGCAGTATTTT,CASSEVTSGAGDTQYF
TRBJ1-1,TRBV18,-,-,TGTGCCAGCTCCCGAACCGCATATAGTTCGAACACTGAAGCTTTCTTT,CASSRTAYSSNTEAFF
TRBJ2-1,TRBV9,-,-,TGTGCCAGCAGCCCTCAGACTAGCAATGAGCAGTTCTTC,CASSPQTSNEQFF
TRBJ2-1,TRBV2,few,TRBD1,TGTGCCAGCAGTGAAGCGGGACAGCCTTACAATGAGCAGTTCTTC,CASSEAGQPYNEQFF
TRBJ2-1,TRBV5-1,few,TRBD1,TGCGCCAGCAGCTCCAGGGACAGTGGACGGGATGAGCAGTTCTTC,CASSSRDSGRDEQFF